This T cell receptor beta chain originates from a study of T cell responses to AZD1222 COVID-19 vaccine. The wider study: Second-dose intervals of approximately 4 or approximately 12 weeks were pooled. Points from the study as a whole: As reported, nearly half of all spike-specific TCRs target variant regions that are unmutated. Repertoires were collected only later (after the peak T cell response had occurred).

Note on this clone: What it binds is unknown.

Using immunoSEQ multiplex PCR, the repertoire was profiled, and TCRdb retains in-frame clones only, with some absent. The table shows about 190,000 clones, with approximately 90% occurring only once. CDR1 SGHTA and CDR2 FQGNSA come from the germline V gene. The CDR3 spans 16 residues. V gave up 3 bases and J gave up 1 base; unmatched junction bases: 6. The source was peripheral blood, collected on day 0 of AZD1222 vaccination. The TCR was taken from an adult in good health. V is TRBV7-2 and J is TRBJ2-1, with 7 nucleotides matching TRBD2. CDR3 in DNA: TGTGCCAGCAGCTTCGTACTAGCGCCATCCTACAATGAGCAGTTCTTC. It yields the protein CASSFVLAPSYNEQFF. Looking up the rest from reference TRBV7-2 and TRBJ2-1 gives the full variable domain: GAGVSQSPSNKVTEKGKDVELRCDPISGHTALYWYRQSLGQGLEFLIYFQGNSAPDKSGLPSDRFSAERTGGSVSTLTIQRTQQEDSAVYLCASSFVLAPSYNEQFFGPGTRLTVL.